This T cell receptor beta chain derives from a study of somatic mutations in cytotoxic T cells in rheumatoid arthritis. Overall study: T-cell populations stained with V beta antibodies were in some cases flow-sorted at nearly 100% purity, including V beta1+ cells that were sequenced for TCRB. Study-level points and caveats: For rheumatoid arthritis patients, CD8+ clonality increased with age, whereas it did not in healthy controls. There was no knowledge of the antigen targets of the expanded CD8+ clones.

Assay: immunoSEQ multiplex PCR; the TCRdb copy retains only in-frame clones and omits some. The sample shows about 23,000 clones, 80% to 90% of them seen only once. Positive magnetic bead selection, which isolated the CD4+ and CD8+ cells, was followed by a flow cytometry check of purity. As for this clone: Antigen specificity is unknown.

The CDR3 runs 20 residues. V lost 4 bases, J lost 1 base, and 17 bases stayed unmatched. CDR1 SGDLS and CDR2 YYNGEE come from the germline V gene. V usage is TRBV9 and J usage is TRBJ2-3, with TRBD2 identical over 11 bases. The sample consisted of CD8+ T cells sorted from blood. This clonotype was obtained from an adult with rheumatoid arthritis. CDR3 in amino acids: CASSSPGYSGGAFGTDTQYF. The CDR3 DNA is TGTGCCAGCAGCTCCCCAGGTTATAGCGGGGGGGCCTTCGGCACAGATACGCAGTATTTT.